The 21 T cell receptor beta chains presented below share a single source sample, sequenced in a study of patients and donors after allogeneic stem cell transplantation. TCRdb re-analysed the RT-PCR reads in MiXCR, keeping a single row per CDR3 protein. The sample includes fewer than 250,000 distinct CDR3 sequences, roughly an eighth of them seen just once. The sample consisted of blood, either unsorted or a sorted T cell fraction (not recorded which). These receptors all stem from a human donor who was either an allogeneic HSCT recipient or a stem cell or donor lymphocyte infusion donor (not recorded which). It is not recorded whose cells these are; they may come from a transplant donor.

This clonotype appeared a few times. CDR3 protein: CASSEGQGAAGELFF. The CDR3 DNA sequence: TGTGCCAGCAGCGAGGGACAGGGGGCCGCCGGGGAGCTGTTTTTT. This chain connects TRBV9 to TRBJ2-2; TRBD1 aligns across 12 bases. CDR1 and CDR2 from the germline V gene are SGDLS and YYNGEE. V lost 3 bases to trimming and J lost 6 bases; unmatched junction nucleotides: 3. This CDR3 is 15 amino acids long.

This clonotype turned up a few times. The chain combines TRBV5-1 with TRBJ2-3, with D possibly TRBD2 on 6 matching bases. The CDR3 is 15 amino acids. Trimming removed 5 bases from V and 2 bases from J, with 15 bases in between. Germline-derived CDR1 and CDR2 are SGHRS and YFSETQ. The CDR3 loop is CASSRSRGDTDTQYF. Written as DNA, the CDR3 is TGCGCCAGCAGTCGATCTCGCGGGGACACAGATACGCAGTATTTT.

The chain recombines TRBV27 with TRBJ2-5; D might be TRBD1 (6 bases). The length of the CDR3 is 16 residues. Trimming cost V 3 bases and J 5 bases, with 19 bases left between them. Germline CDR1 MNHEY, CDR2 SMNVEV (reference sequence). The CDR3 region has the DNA TGTGCCAGCAGTTTCTGGGGGCCAACTGGGGCTGAGACCCAGTACTTC. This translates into CASSFWGPTGAETQYF.

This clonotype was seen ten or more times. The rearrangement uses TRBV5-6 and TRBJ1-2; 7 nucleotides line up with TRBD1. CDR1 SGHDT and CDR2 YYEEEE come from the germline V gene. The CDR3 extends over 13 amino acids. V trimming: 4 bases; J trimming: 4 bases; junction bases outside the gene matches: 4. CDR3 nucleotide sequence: TGTGCCAGCAGCCGGGACAGAACCTATGGCTACACCTTC. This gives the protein CASSRDRTYGYTF.

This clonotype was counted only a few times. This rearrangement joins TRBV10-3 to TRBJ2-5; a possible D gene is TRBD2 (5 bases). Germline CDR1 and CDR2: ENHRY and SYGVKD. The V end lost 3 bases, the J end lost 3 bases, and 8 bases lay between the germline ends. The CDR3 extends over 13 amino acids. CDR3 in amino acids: CAISDRGEETQYF. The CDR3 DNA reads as TGTGCCATCAGTGACCGGGGAGAAGAGACCCAGTACTTC.

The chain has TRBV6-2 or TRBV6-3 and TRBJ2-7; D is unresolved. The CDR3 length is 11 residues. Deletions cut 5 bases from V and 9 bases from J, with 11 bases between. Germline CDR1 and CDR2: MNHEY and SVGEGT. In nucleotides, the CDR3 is TGTGCCAGCAGTCCCCGGACGGGGCAGTACTTC. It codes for CASSPRTGQYF.

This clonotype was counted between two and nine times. The CDR3 DNA reads TGTGCCAGCAGAGCAACTAGCGGGGGGGCGTTTGAGCAGTTCTTC. It translates to CASRATSGGAFEQFF. V usage is TRBV6-1 and J usage is TRBJ2-1; 13 bases map to TRBD2. The CDR3 runs 15 residues. Germline V lookup: CDR1 MNHNS, CDR2 SASEGT. J was trimmed by 9 bases and V by 6 bases; bases with no gene match: 8.

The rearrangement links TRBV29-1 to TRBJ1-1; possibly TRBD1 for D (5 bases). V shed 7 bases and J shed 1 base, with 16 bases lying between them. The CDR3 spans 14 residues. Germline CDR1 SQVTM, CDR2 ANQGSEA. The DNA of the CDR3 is TGCAGCGCCCGGACCGGGACGGGGAACACTGAAGCTTTCTTT. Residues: CSARTGTGNTEAFF. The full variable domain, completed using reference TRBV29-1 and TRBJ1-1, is SAVISQKPSRDICQRGTSLTIQCQVDSQVTMMFWYRQQPGQSLTLIATANQGSEATYESGFVIDKFPISRPNLTFSTLTVSNMSPEDSSIYLCSARTGTGNTEAFFGQGTRLTVV.

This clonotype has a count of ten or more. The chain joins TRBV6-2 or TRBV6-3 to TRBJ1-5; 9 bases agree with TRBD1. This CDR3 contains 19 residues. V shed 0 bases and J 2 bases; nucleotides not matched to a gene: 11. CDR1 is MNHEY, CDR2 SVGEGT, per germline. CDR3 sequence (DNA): TGTGCCAGCAGTTACTCTAGGGGACAGGGTTCGGCAGGCAATCAGCCCCAGCATTTT. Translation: CASSYSRGQGSAGNQPQHF.

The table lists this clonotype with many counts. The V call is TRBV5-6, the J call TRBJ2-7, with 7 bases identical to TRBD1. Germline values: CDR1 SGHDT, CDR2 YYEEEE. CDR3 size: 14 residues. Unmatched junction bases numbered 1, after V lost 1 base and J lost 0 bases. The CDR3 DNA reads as TGTGCCAGCAGCTTGAGGGGGCCCTCCTACGAGCAGTACTTC. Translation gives CASSLRGPSYEQYF.

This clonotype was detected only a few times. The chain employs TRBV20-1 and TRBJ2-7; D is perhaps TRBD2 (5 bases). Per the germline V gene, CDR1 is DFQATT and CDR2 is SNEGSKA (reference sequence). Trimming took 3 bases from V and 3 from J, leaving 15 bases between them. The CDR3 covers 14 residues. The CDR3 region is CSARSVSGNYEQYF. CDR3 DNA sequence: TGCAGTGCTAGGAGTGTAAGCGGCAACTACGAGCAGTACTTC.

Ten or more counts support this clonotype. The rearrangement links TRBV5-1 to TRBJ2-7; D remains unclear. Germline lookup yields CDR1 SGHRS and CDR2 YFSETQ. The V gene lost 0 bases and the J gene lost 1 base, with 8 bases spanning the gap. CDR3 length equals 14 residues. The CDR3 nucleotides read TGCGCCAGCAGCTTGGACGGAATTTCCTACGAGCAGTACTTC. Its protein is CASSLDGISYEQYF.

In nucleotides, the CDR3 is TGTGCCAGCAGCCAAGACGTGGTCAGGACAACCTATGGCTACACCTTC. Its translation is CASSQDVVRTTYGYTF. The chain joins TRBV3-1 to TRBJ1-2; possibly TRBD1 for D (5 bases). Germline lookup yields CDR1 LGHDT and CDR2 YNNKEL (reference sequence). This CDR3 has 16 residues. V lost 0 bases to trimming and J lost 4 bases, with 15 bases between them.

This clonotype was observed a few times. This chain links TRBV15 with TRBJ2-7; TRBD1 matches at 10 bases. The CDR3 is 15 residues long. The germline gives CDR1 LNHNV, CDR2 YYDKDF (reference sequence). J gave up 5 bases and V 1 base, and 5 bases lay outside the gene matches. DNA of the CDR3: TGTGCCACCAGCAGAGGAGGGACAGGGGCAAACGAGCAGTACTTC. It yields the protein CATSRGGTGANEQYF.

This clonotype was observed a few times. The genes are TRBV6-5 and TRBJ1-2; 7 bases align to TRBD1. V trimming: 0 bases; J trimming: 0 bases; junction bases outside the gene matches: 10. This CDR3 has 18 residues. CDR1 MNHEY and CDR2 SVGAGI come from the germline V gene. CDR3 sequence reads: CASSYSTGGGITNYGYTF. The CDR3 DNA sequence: TGTGCCAGCAGTTACTCGACGGGAGGGGGCATTACTAACTATGGCTACACCTTC.

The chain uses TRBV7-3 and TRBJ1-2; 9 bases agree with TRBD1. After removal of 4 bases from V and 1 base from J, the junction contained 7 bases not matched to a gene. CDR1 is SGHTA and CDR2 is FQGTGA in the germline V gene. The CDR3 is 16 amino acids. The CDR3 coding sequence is TGTGCCAGCAGCTACGTACAGGGGGCTCTTAACTATGGCTACACCTTC. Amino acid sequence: CASSYVQGALNYGYTF. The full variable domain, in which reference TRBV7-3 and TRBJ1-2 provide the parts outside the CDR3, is GAGVSQTPSNKVTEKGKYVELRCDPISGHTALYWYRQSLGQGPEFLIYFQGTGAADDSGLPNDRFFAVRPEGSVSTLKIQRTERGDSAVYLCASSYVQGALNYGYTFGSGTRLTVV.

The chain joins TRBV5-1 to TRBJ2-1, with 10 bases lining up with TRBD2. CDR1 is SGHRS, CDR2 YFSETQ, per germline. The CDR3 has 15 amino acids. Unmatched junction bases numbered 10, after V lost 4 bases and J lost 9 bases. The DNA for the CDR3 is TGCGCCAGCAGCCCAACTAGCGGGGAGGGTGGTGAGCAGTTCTTC. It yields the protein CASSPTSGEGGEQFF.

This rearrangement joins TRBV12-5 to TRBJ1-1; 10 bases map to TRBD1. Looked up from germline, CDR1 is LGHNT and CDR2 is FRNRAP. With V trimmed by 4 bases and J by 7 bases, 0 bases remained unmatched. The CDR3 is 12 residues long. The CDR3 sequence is CASGWDRGEAFF. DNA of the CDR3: TGTGCTAGTGGTTGGGACAGGGGTGAAGCTTTCTTT. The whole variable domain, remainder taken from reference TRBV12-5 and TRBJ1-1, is DARVTQTPRHKVTEMGQEVTMRCQPILGHNTVFWYRQTMMQGLELLAYFRNRAPLDDSGMPKDRFSAEMPDATLATLKIQPSEPRDSAVYFCASGWDRGEAFFGQGTRLTVV.

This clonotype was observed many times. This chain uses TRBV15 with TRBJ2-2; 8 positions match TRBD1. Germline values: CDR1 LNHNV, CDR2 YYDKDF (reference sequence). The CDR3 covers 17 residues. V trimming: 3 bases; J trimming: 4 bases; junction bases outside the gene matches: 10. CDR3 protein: CATSSGQGTWATGELFF. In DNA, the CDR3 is TGTGCCACCAGCAGCGGACAGGGAACCTGGGCCACCGGGGAGCTGTTTTTT.

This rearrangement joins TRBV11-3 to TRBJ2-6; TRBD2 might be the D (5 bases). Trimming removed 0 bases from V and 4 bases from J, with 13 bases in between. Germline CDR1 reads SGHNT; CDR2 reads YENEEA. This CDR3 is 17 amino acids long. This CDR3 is CASSLDIGPGGANVLTF. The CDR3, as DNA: TGTGCCAGCAGCTTAGATATTGGGCCGGGAGGGGCCAACGTCCTGACTTTC.

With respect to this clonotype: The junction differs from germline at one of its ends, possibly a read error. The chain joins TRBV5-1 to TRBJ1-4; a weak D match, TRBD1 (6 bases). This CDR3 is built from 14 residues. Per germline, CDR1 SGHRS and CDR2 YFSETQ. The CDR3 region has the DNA TGCGCCAGCAGCTTCACGACAGGTCCGGGAGAAAAACTGTTT. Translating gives CASSFTTGPGEKLF.